These 19 T cell receptor beta chains were all obtained from the same sample, sequenced in a study of CD8 T cells in ankylosing spondylitis. TCRdb redid the calling of the 5' RACE reads with MiXCR, one entry per CDR3 protein. This table has around 250,000 distinct CDR3 sequences, around 10% appearing once. The material sequenced was blood, either unsorted or a sorted T cell fraction (not recorded which). The receptor source for this set is a male donor with ankylosing spondylitis or in good health (not recorded which).

The table lists this clonotype with a few counts. J is TRBJ2-1 and V is TRBV19, with TRBD2 as a possible D gene (6 bases). This CDR3 contains 15 residues. Germline values: CDR1 LNHDA, CDR2 SQIVND (reference sequence). V lost 3 bases and J 4 bases, leaving 13 bases between the germline ends. CDR3 region: CASSIGRGTYNEQFF. CDR3 nucleotides: TGTGCCAGTAGTATCGGGCGGGGCACTTACAATGAGCAGTTCTTC.

This clonotype has more than one count but fewer than ten. The chain links TRBV5-1 to TRBJ1-2; D is possibly TRBD1 (5 bases). The CDR3 totals 15 residues. Trimming left V 5 bases short and J 4 bases short, with 18 bases between. Germline V CDR1 and CDR2: SGHRS, YFSETQ. The CDR3 DNA follows: TGCGCCAGCAGAAGTAATAACGGGGCCACCTATGGCTACACCTTC. Its translation: CASRSNNGATYGYTF.

The chain carries TRBV12-5 and TRBJ1-5; D is unresolved. Germline values: CDR1 LGHNT, CDR2 FRNRAP. This CDR3 contains 10 residues. V lost 7 bases and J lost 9, with 7 bases in between. The CDR3 protein is CASEIGPQHF. The CDR3 bases are TGTGCTAGTGAAATCGGGCCCCAGCATTTT.

About this clonotype itself: A much larger clone lies a single base off, so this may be a read error. The chain links TRBV29-1 to TRBJ1-1, with unresolved D. The CDR3 loop spans 12 amino acids. The germline gives CDR1 SQVTM, CDR2 ANQGSEA. V was pared by 7 bases and J by 1 base, with 10 bases between. The CDR3 nucleotides read TGCAGCGGACGTACAAGGAACACTGAAGCTTTCTTT. The encoded protein is CSGRTRNTEAFF.

This clonotype appeared many times. The V gene is TRBV5-1, the J gene TRBJ2-3; D not resolved. Germline V CDR1 and CDR2: SGHRS, YFSETQ. V was trimmed by 0 bases and J by 2 bases, leaving 4 bases between them. The CDR3 totals 13 residues. For the CDR3, the DNA is TGCGCCAGCAGCTTGGACCTCACAGATACGCAGTATTTT. As protein: CASSLDLTDTQYF.

This clonotype was detected only a few times. This chain links TRBV6-5 with TRBJ1-2; D possibly corresponds to TRBD1 (6 bases). This CDR3 is built from 14 residues. Between the trimmed V and J ends, which lost 5 bases and 5 bases, there was a span of 15 bases. CDR1 MNHEY and CDR2 SVGAGI come from the germline V gene. CDR3 DNA sequence: TGTGCCAGCAGTACTCGGGGACATCATTATGGCTACACCTTC. Its translation: CASSTRGHHYGYTF.

This clonotype was picked up many times. The chain employs TRBV7-8 and TRBJ2-7; 7 bases fit TRBD1. Germline loops: CDR1 SGHVS, CDR2 FQNEAQ. The CDR3 length is 14 residues. The V segment lost 4 bases and the J segment 6 bases; nucleotides outside the gene matches: 9. Written as DNA, the CDR3 is TGTGCCAGCAGCTCAGGGACAGTCGGTAGCGAGCAGTACTTC. Its translation: CASSSGTVGSEQYF.

This clonotype was recorded at least ten times. The CDR3 DNA is TGCGCCAGCAGCCACAGGGAGAGCTACGAGCAGTACTTC. The encoded protein is CASSHRESYEQYF. The rearrangement uses TRBV5-1 and TRBJ2-7; possible D gene TRBD1, 6 bases. The ends were cut back, 4 bases at V and 3 bases at J, with 11 bases in the middle. This CDR3 spans 13 amino acids. Per germline, CDR1 SGHRS and CDR2 YFSETQ.

This clonotype occurred a few times. The gene calls are TRBV29-1 and TRBJ1-5; D might be TRBD1 (5 bases). The V and J ends lost 7 bases and 0 bases respectively, with 13 bases between them. This CDR3 region has 14 residues. Per germline, CDR1 SQVTM and CDR2 ANQGSEA. The CDR3 is CSAQTDDSNQPQHF. The CDR3 nucleotides read TGCAGCGCCCAGACAGATGATAGCAATCAGCCCCAGCATTTT.

The sample holds many counts of this clonotype. J is TRBJ2-7 and V is TRBV7-9; weak D call: TRBD2 (5 bases). CDR1 and CDR2 (germline): SEHNR, FQNEAQ (reference sequence). The CDR3 loop spans 15 amino acids. Trimming took 5 bases from V and 2 from J, leaving 16 bases between them. This CDR3 is CASSARDPIPYEQYF. In DNA, the CDR3 is TGTGCCAGCAGCGCCCGGGATCCCATACCCTACGAGCAGTACTTC.

In this sample, this clonotype turned up many times. The genes are TRBV20-1 and TRBJ1-4; possible D gene TRBD1, 5 bases. V was clipped by 5 bases and J by 6 bases, with 16 bases between them. Per germline, CDR1 DFQATT and CDR2 SNEGSKA (reference sequence). The CDR3 has 14 amino acids. CDR3 sequence (DNA): TGCAGTGCTCCCGGACCAGGGAACGATGAAAAACTGTTTTTT. Its translation is CSAPGPGNDEKLFF.

This clonotype was found many times. This rearrangement joins TRBV10-3 to TRBJ2-6; 7 nucleotides line up with TRBD1. Germline loops: CDR1 ENHRY, CDR2 SYGVKD. This CDR3 spans 16 amino acids. J lost 2 bases, V lost 3 bases, and 4 bases had no gene match. The CDR3 region is CAISDRQGTGANVLTF. The CDR3 DNA is TGTGCCATCAGTGACCGACAGGGAACTGGGGCCAACGTCCTGACTTTC.

This clonotype was observed at least ten times. The rearrangement uses TRBV15 and TRBJ2-1; no clear D. Germline assignment: CDR1 LNHNV and CDR2 YYDKDF (reference sequence). Trimming removed 3 bases from V and 6 bases from J, with 6 bases in between. This CDR3 comprises 12 residues. In DNA form, the CDR3 reads TGTGCCACCAGCAGCGTGGCCAATGAGCAGTTCTTC. It specifies CATSSVANEQFF.

This clonotype was observed at least ten times. The CDR3 bases are TGTGCCATCAGCGGGACCTACGATACGCAGTATTTT. It yields the protein CAISGTYDTQYF. The chain recombines TRBV10-3 with TRBJ2-3; D is possibly TRBD1 or TRBD2 (5 bases each). CDR1 and CDR2 (germline): ENHRY, SYGVKD. With 6 bases removed from V and 6 bases from J, the gap between germline ends came to 10 bases. This CDR3 is built from 12 residues.

The CDR3: CSAPLMTSGNNNEQFF. CDR3 DNA: TGCAGTGCTCCTCTTATGACTAGCGGGAATAACAATGAGCAGTTCTTC. The chain couples TRBV20-1 to TRBJ2-1, with TRBD2 matching 11 bases. The CDR3 contains 16 residues. Germline V CDR1 and CDR2: DFQATT, SNEGSKA (reference sequence). The V segment lost 5 bases and the J segment 5 bases; nucleotides outside the gene matches: 11.

This clonotype appeared many times. The V and J genes are TRBV6-4 and TRBJ2-2; TRBD1 is a possible D gene (6 bases). Germline V gives CDR1 MRHNA, CDR2 SNTAGT. The CDR3 contains 16 residues. Between the trimmed V and J ends, which lost 6 bases and 8 bases, there was a span of 22 bases. The CDR3: CASSDTGTSLSGELFF. The CDR3 coding sequence is TGTGCCAGCAGCGACACCGGGACAAGTCTTTCGGGGGAGCTGTTTTTT.

The chain uses TRBV10-3 and TRBJ2-5; TRBD2 is a possible D gene (6 bases). CDR3 length equals 12 residues. The germline gives CDR1 ENHRY, CDR2 SYGVKD. V lost 10 bases and J lost 5, with 14 bases in between. The DNA of the CDR3 is TGTGCCACCAGCGGGCCAAGGGAGACCCAGTACTTC. Translated, it gives CATSGPRETQYF.

The gene calls are TRBV7-9 and TRBJ2-7, with a possible D match to TRBD1 (8 bases). The CDR3 runs 14 residues. Germline CDR1 reads SEHNR; CDR2 reads FQNEAQ (reference sequence). Trimming took off 7 bases at V and 6 bases at J, with 19 bases between the two ends. The chain's CDR3 is CASMGGTGNSEQYF. The CDR3, as DNA: TGTGCCAGCATGGGGGGGACAGGCAACAGCGAGCAGTACTTC.

In this sample, this clonotype turned up a few times. This clone may be a read error of a much larger clone one base away. V is TRBV29-1 and J is TRBJ2-7; maybe TRBD2 (7 bases). This CDR3 is built from 12 residues. Germline CDR1 reads SQVTM; CDR2 reads ANQGSEA. The ends were cut back, 6 bases at V and 2 bases at J, with 11 bases in the middle. CDR3 in DNA: TGCAGCGTAGGGGGGGCCCCCTACGAGCAGTACTTC. It encodes CSVGGAPYEQYF.